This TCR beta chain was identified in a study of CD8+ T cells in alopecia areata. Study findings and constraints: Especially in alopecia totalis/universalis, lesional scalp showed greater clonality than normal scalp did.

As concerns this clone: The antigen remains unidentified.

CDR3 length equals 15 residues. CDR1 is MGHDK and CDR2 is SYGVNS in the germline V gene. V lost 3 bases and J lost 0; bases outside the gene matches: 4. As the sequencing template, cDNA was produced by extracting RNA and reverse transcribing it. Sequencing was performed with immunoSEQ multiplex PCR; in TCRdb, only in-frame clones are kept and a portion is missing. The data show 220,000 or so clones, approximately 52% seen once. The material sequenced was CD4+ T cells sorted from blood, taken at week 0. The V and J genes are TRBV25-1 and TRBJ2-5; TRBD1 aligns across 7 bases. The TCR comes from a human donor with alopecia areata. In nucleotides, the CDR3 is TGTGCCAGCAGTGACGGGACAGCCTACCAAGAGACCCAGTACTTC. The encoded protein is CASSDGTAYQETQYF.